Presented here are 3 T cell receptor beta chains from one specimen sequenced in a study of monozygotic twins with inflammatory bowel disease (dated by TCRdb to between 2018 and 2020). Libraries were made using 5' RACE. The reads were generated on an Illumina HiSeq 2500. TCRdb reprocessed the reads, reporting each CDR3 protein sequence once and no DNA. This specimen's table enumerates more than 300,000 distinct CDR3 sequences. Jointly, the top ten make up 2.6% of the sample. Sequencing used blood. Receptors originate from a human donor with ulcerative colitis or Crohn's disease, or a healthy co-twin of an affected twin (not recorded which).

The chain has TRBV2 and TRBJ2-5; TCRdb lists TRBD2, though no DNA is available to test this call. CDR1 and CDR2 from the germline V gene are SNHLY and FYNNEI. CDR3 size: 13 residues. CDR3 region: CASSGLAGARAYF.

This chain connects TRBV6-2 or TRBV6-3 to TRBJ2-4; TCRdb picks TRBD1, but there is no DNA to check that call. The germline V gene encodes CDR1 MNHEY and CDR2 SVGEGT. There are 18 residues in the CDR3. The CDR3 here is CASNGPRGSPLAKNIQYF.

V usage is TRBV20-1 and J usage is TRBJ2-1. CDR3 length: 15 amino acids. The germline V gene encodes CDR1 DFQATT and CDR2 SNEGSKA (reference sequence). Here the CDR3 reads CSARTVSSSYNEQFF.